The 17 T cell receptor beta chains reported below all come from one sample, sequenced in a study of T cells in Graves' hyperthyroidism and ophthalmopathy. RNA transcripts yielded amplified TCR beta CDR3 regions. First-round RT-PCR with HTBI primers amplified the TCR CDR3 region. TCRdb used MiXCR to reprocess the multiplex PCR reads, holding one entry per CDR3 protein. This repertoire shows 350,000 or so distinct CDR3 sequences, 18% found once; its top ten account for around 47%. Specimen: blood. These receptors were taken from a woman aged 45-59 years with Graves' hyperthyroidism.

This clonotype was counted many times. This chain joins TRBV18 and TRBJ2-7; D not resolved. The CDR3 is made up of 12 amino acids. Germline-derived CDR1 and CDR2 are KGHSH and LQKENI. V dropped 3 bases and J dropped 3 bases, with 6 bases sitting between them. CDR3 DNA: TGTGCCAGCTCACCTAATCTCTACGAGCAGTACGTC. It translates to CASSPNLYEQYV.

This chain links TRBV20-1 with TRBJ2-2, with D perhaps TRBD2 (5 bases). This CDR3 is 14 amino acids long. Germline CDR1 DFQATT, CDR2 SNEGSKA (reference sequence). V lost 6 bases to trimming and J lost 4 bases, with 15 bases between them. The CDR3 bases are TGCAGTGCCAGCAGCGGAGGAGGCACCGGGGAGCTGTTTTTT. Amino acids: CSASSGGGTGELFF.

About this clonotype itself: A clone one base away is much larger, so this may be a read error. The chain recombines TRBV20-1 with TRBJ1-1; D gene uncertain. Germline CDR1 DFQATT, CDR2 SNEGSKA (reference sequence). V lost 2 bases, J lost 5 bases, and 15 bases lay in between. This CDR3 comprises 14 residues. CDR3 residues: CSARREFPGTEAFF. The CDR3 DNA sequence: TGCAGTGCTAGACGAGAATTCCCTGGGACTGAAGCTTTCTTT.

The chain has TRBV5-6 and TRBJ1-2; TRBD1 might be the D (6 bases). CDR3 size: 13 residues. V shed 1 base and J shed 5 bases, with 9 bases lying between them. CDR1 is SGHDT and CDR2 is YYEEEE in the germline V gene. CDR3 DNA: TGTGCCAGCAGCTTGAGACAGGCATATGGCTACACCTTC. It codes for CASSLRQAYGYTF.

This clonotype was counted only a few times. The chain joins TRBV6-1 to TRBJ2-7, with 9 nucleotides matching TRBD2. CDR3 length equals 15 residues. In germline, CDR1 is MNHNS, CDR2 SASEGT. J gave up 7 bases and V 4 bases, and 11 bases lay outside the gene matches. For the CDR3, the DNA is TGTGCCAGCAGTGCCGTAGCGGGGGCCCCCCTAGAGCAGTACGTC. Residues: CASSAVAGAPLEQYV.

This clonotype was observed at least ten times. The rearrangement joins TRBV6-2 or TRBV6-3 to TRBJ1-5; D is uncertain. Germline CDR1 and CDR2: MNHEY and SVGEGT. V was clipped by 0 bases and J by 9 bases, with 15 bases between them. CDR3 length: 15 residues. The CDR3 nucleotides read TGTGCCAGCAGTTACTCGAATCCGGTAAAGGGGCCCCAGCATTTT. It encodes CASSYSNPVKGPQHF.

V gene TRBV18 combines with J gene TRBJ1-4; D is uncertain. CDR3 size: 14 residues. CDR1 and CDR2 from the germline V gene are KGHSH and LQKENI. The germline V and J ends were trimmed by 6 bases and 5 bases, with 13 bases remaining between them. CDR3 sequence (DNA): TGTGCCAGCTCGCCGCCAGACCCGAATGAAAAACTGTTTTTT. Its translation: CASSPPDPNEKLFF.

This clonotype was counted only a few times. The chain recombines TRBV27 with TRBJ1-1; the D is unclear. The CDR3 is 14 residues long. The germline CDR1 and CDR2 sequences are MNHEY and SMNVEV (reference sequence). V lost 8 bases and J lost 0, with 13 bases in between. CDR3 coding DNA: TGTGCCAGCTATACCCCGGGTCTGAACACTGAAGCTTTCTTT. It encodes CASYTPGLNTEAFF.

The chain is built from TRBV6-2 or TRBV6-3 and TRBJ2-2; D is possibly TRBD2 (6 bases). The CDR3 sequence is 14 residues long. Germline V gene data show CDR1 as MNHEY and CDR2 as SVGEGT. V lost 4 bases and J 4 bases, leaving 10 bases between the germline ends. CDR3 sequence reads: CASSWLARTGELFF. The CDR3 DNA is TGTGCCAGCAGTTGGCTAGCGCGCACCGGGGAGCTGTTTTTT.

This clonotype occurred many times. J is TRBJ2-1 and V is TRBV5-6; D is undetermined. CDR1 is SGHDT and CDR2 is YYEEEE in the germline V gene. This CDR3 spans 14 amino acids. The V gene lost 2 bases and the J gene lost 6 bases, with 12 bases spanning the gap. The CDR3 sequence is CASSFGLGSNEQFF. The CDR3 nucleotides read TGTGCCAGCAGCTTTGGGCTGGGGTCCAATGAGCAGTTCTTC.

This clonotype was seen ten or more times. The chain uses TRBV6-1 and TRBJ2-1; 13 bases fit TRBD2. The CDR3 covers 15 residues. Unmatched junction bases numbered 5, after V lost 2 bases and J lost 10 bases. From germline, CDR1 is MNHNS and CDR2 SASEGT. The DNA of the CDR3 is TGTGCCAGCAGTGAAAGGACTAGCGGGAGAAGCGAGCAGTTCTTC. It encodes CASSERTSGRSEQFF.

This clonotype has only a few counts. The CDR3 DNA follows: TGTGCCAGCAGCTTAATGCTCGGTCCTGCCCATGAGCAGTTCTTC. Translation: CASSLMLGPAHEQFF. The chain carries TRBV7-3 and TRBJ2-1; D call uncertain. The CDR3 covers 15 residues. The germline gives CDR1 SGHTA, CDR2 FQGTGA. The V and J ends lost 1 base and 8 bases respectively, with 15 bases between them.

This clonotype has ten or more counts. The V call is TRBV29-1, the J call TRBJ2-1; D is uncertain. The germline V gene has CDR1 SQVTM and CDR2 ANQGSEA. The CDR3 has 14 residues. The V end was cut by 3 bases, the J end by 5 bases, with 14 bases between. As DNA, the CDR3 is TGCAGCGTTGAGAAAATCTCCCCGAACAATGAGCAGTTCTTC. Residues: CSVEKISPNNEQFF.

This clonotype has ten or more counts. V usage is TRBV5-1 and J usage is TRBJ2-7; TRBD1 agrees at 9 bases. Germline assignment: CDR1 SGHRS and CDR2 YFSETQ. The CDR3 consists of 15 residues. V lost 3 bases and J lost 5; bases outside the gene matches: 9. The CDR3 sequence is CASSSKVWTGDEQYV. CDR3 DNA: TGCGCCAGCAGCTCTAAGGTTTGGACAGGGGACGAGCAGTACGTC.

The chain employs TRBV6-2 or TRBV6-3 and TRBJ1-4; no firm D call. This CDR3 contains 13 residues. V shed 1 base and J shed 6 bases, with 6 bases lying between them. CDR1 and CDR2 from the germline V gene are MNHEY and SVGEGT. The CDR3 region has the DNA TGTGCCAGCAGTTACTATGGTGATGAAAAACTGTTTTTT. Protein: CASSYYGDEKLFF.

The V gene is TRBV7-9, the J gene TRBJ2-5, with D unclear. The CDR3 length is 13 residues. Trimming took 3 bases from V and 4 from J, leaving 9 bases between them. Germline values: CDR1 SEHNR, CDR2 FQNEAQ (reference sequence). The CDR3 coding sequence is TGTGCCAGCAGCTTCGATCCTAGAGAGACCCAGTACTTC. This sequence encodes CASSFDPRETQYF.

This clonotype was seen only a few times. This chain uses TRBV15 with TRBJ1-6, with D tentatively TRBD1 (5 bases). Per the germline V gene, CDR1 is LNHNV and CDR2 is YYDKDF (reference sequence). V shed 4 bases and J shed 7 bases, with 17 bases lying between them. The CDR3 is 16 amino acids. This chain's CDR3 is CATSNFGTVTNSPLHF. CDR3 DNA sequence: TGTGCCACCAGCAACTTCGGGACGGTTACCAATTCACCCCTCCACTTT.